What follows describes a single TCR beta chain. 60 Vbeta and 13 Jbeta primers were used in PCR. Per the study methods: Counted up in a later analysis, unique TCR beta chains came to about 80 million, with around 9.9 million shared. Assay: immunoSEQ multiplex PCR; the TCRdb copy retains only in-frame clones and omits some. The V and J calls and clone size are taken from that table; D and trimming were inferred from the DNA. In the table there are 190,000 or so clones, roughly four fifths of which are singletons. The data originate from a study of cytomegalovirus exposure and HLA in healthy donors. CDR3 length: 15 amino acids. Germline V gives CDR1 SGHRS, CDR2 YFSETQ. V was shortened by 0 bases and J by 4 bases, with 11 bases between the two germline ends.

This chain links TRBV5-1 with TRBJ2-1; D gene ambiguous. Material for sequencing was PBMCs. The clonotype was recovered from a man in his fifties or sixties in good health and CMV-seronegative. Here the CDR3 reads CASSLGPPNYNEQFF. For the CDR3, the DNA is TGCGCCAGCAGCTTGGGCCCTCCTAATTACAATGAGCAGTTCTTC.